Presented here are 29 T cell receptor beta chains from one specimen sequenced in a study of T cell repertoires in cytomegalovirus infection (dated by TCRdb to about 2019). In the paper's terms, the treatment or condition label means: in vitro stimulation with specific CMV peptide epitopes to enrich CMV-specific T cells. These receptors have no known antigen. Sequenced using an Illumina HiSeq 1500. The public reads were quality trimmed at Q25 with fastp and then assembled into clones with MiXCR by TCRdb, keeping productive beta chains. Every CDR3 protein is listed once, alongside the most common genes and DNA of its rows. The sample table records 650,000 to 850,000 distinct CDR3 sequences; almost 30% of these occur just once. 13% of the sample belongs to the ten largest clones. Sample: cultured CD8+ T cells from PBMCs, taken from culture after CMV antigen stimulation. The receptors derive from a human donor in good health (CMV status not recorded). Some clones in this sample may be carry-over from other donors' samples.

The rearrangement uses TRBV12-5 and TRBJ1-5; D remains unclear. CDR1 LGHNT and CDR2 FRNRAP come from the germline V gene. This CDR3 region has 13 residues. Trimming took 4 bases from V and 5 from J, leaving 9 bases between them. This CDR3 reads CASGSGVYQPQHF. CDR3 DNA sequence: TGTGCTAGTGGTTCGGGAGTTTATCAGCCCCAGCATTTT.

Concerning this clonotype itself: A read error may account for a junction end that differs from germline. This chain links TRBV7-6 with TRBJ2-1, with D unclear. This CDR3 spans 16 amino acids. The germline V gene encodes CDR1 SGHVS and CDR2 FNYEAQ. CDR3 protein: CVSSLTSGSSYNEQFF. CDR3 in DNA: TGTGTCAGCAGCTTAACGTCTGGAAGCTCCTACAATGAGCAGTTCTTC.

The DNA for the CDR3 is TGTGCCAGCAGGGAGGGGGGGTCCTACGAGCAGTACTTC. Encoded protein: CASREGGSYEQYF. V gene TRBV27 combines with J gene TRBJ2-7; D perhaps matches TRBD2 (7 bases). The CDR3 contains 13 residues. V was clipped by 6 bases and J by 1 base, with 10 bases between them. The germline V gene encodes CDR1 MNHEY and CDR2 SMNVEV (reference sequence).

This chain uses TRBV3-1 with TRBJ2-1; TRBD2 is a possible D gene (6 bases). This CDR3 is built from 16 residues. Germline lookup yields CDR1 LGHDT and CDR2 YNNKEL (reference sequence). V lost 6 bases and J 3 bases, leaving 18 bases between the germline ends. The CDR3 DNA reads TGTGCCAGCAGTCGTTCGGGGAGGTCGGTCTACAATGAGCAGTTCTTC. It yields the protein CASSRSGRSVYNEQFF.

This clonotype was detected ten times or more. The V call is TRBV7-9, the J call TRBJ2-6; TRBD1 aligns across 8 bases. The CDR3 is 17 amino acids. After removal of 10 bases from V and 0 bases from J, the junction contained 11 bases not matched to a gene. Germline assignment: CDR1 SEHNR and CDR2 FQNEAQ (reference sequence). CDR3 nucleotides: TGTGCCACCTTGCAATGGGACAGGTACTCTGGGGCCAACGTCCTGACTTTC. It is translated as CATLQWDRYSGANVLTF.

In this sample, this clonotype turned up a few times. CDR3 bases: TGTGCCAGCAGTACAGGGTTGATCTCTAACTCCTACAATGAGCAGTTCTTC. Its protein product is CASSTGLISNSYNEQFF. The chain is built from TRBV27 and TRBJ2-1, with D perhaps matching TRBD1 (6 bases). With 5 bases removed from V and 0 bases from J, the gap between germline ends came to 17 bases. The CDR3 extends over 17 amino acids. Germline CDR1 MNHEY, CDR2 SMNVEV (reference sequence).

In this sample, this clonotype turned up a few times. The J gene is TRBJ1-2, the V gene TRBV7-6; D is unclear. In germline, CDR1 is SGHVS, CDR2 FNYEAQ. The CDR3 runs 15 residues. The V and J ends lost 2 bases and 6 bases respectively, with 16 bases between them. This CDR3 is CASSLKRQITDGYTF. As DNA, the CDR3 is TGTGCCAGCAGCTTAAAACGGCAGATAACGGATGGCTACACCTTC.

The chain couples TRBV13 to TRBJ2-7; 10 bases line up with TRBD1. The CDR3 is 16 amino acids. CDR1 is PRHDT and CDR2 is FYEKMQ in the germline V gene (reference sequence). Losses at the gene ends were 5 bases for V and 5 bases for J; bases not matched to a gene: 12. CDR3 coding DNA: TGTGCCAGCAGCAACACCGGGACAGGGGTCCTGAACGAGCAGTACGTC. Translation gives CASSNTGTGVLNEQYV.

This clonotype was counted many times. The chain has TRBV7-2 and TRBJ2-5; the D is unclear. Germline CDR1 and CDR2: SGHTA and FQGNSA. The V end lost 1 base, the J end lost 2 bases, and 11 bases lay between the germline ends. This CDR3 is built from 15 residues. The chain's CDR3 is CASSLGWKMQETQYF. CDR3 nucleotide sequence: TGTGCCAGCAGCTTAGGCTGGAAAATGCAAGAGACCCAGTACTTC.

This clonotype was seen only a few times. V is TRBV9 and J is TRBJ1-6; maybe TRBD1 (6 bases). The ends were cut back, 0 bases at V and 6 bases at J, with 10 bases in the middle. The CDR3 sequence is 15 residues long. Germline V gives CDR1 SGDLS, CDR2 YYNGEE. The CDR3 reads CASSVGSGANSPLHF. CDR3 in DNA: TGTGCCAGCAGCGTAGGTTCGGGGGCTAATTCACCCCTCCACTTT.

As DNA, the CDR3 is TGTGCCATCAGTGACGCGCTAGCGGGGAACCGCAGGGAGCAGTTCTTC. Translating gives CAISDALAGNRREQFF. The chain couples TRBV10-3 to TRBJ2-1; TRBD2 aligns across 9 bases. The CDR3 is made up of 16 amino acids. The V and J ends lost 3 bases and 10 bases, in that order; junction bases with no gene match: 13. Germline V lookup: CDR1 ENHRY, CDR2 SYGVKD.

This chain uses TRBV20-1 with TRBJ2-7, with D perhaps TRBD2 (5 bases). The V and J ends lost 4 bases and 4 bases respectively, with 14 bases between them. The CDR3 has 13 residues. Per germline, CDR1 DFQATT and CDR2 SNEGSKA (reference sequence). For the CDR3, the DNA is TGCAGTGCTATCCCGGAGGACGGATACGAGCAGTACGTC. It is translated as CSAIPEDGYEQYV.

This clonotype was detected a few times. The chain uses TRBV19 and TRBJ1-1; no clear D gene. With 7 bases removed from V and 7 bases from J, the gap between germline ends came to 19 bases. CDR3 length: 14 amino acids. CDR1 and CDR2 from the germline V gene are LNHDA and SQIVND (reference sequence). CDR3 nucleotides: TGTGCCAGTAACGAAATTACCCAGCGGAGTGAAGCTTTCTTT. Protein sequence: CASNEITQRSEAFF.

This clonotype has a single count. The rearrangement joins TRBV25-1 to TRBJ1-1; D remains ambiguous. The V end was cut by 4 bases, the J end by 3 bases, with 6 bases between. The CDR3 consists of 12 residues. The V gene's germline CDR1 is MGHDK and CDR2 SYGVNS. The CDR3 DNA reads TGTGCCAGCAGTGGTCCCTACACTGAAGCTTTCTTT. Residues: CASSGPYTEAFF.

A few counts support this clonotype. Here the CDR3 DNA reads TGTGCCAGCAGCACCTCCTGGGAGGTACAAGAGACCCAGTACTTC. Amino acid sequence: CASSTSWEVQETQYF. The chain joins TRBV5-4 to TRBJ2-5; D is possibly TRBD2 (6 bases). CDR1 is SGHNT, CDR2 YYREEE, per germline (reference sequence). V was clipped by 4 bases and J by 2 bases, with 15 bases between them. The CDR3 extends over 15 amino acids.

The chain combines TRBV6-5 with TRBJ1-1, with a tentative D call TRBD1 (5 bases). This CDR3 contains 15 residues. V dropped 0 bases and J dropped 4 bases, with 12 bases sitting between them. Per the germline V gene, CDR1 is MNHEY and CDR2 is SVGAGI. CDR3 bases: TGTGCCAGCAGTTACTCGAAGGGGTTGGGCACTGAAGCTTTCTTT. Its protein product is CASSYSKGLGTEAFF.

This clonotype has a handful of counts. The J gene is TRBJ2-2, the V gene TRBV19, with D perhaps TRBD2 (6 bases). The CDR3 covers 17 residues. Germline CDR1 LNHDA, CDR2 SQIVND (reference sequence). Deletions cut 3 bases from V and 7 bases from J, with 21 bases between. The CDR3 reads CASSISGGGAPVGELFF. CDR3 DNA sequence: TGTGCCAGTAGTATCTCTGGAGGAGGGGCGCCAGTCGGGGAGCTGTTTTTT.

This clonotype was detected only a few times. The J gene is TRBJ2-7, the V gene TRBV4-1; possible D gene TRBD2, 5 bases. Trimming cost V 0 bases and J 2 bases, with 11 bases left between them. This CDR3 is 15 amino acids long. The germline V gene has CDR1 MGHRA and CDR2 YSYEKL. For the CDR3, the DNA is TGCGCCAGCAGCCAAGAAGGAGGAGGCACCTACGAGCAGTACTTC. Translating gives CASSQEGGGTYEQYF.

For the CDR3, the DNA is TGTGCCAGCAGTAGGGACAGGGGAAGTAATTCACCCCTCCACTTT. This translates into CASSRDRGSNSPLHF. The chain links TRBV6-6 to TRBJ1-6; 10 bases are shared with TRBD1. The J segment lost 6 bases and the V segment lost 5 bases, leaving 4 bases of the junction unmatched. Germline V gene lookup returns CDR1 MNHNY and CDR2 SVGAGI (reference sequence). The CDR3 covers 15 residues.

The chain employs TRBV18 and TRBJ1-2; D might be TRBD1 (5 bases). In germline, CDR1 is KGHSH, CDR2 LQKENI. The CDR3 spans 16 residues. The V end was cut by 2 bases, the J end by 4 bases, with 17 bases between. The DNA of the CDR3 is TGTGCCAGCTCACCAAATCTCGAACCGGGGGTCTATGGCTACACCTTC. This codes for CASSPNLEPGVYGYTF.

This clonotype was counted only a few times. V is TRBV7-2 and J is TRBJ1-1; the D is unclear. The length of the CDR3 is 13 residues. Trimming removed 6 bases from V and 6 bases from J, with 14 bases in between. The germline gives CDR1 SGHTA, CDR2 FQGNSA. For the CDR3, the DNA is TGTGCCAGCAGTAACGTTTTATTCCCTGAAGCTTTCTTT. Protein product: CASSNVLFPEAFF. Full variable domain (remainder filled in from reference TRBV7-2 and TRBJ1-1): GAGVSQSPSNKVTEKGKDVELRCDPISGHTALYWYRQSLGQGLEFLIYFQGNSAPDKSGLPSDRFSAERTGGSVSTLTIQRTQQEDSAVYLCASSNVLFPEAFFGQGTRLTVV.

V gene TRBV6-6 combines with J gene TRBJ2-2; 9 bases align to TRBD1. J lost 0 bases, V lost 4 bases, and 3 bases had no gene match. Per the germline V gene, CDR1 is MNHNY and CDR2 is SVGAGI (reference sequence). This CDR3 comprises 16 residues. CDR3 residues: CASSSGQGTNTGELFF. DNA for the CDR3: TGTGCCAGCAGTTCGGGACAGGGTACGAACACCGGGGAGCTGTTTTTT.

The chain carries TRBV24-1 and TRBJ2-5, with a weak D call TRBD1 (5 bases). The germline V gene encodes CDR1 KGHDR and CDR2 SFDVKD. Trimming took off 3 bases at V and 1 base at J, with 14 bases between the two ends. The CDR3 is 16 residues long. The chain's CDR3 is CATSDPTKGLQETQYF. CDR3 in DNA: TGTGCCACCAGTGATCCTACAAAGGGGCTCCAAGAGACCCAGTACTTC.

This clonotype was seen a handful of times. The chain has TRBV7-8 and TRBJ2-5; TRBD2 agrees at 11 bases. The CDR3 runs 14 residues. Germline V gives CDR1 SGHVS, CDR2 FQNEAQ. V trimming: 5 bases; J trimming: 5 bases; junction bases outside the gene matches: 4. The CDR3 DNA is TGTGCCAGCAGCCGTAGCGGGGGGGTGGAGACCCAGTACTTC. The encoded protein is CASSRSGGVETQYF.

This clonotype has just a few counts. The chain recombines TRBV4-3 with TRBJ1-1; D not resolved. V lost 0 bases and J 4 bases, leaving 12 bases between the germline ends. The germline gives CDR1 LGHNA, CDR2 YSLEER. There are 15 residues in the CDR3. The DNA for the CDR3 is TGCGCCAGCAGCCAAGATTGGGGTTCGGGCACTGAAGCTTTCTTT. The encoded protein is CASSQDWGSGTEAFF.

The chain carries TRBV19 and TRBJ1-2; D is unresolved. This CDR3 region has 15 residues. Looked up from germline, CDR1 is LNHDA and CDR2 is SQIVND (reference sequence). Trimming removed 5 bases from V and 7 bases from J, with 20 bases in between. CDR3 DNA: TGTGCCAGTAGTCCAACGCCGGACGGTAATAGTGGCTACACCTTC. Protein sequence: CASSPTPDGNSGYTF.

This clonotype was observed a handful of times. CDR3 loop: CASSQDQEFTDTQYF. CDR3 sequence (DNA): TGTGCCAGCAGCCAAGATCAAGAATTCACAGATACGCAGTATTTT. V usage is TRBV4-2 and J usage is TRBJ2-3; D remains ambiguous. Trimming took 0 bases from V and 2 from J, leaving 9 bases between them. The CDR3 contains 15 residues. The germline CDR1 and CDR2 sequences are LGHNA and YNFKEQ.

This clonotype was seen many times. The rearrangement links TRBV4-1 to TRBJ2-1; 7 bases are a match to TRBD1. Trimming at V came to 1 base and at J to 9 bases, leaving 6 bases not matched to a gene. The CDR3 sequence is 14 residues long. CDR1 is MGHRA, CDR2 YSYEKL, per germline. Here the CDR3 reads CASSQATGDPEQFF. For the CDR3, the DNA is TGCGCCAGCAGCCAAGCCACAGGGGACCCTGAGCAGTTCTTC.

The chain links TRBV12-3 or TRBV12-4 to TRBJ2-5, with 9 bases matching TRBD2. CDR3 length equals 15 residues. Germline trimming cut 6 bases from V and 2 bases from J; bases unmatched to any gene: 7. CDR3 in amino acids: CASSSIAGGQETQYF. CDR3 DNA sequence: TGTGCCAGCAGCTCCATCGCGGGGGGGCAAGAGACCCAGTACTTC.